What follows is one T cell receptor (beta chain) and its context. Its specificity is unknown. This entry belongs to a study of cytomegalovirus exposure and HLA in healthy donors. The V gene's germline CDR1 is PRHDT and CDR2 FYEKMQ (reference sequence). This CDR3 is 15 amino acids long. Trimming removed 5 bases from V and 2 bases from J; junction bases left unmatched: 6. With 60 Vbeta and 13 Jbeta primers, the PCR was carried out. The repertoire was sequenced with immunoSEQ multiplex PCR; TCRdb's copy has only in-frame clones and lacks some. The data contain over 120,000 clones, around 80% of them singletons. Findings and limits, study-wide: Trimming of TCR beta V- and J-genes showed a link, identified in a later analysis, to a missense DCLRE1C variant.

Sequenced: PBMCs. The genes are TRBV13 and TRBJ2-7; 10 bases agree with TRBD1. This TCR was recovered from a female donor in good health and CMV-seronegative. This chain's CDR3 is CASSRGTGVTYEQYF. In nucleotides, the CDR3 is TGTGCCAGCAGCCGAGGGACAGGGGTGACCTACGAGCAGTACTTC.